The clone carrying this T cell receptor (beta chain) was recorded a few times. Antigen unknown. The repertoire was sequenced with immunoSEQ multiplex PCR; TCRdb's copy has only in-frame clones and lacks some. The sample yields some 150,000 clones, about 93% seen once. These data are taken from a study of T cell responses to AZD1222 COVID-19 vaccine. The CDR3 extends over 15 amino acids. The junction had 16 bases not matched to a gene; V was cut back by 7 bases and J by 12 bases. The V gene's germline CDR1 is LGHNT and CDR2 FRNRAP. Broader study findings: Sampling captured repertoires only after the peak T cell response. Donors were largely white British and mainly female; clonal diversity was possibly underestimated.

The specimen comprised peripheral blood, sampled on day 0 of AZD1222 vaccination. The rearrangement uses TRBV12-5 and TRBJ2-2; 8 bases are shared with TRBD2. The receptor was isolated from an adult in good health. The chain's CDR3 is CASAGGSGVGGKLFF. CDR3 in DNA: TGTGCTAGTGCGGGAGGTAGCGGGGTTGGAGGGAAGCTGTTTTTT.